This T cell receptor beta chain derives from a study of OX40 agonist ivuxolimab in advanced cancers. This CDR3 is built from 15 residues. J lost 5 bases, V lost 6 bases, and 6 bases had no gene match. Germline CDR1 MNHNS, CDR2 SASEGT. The table came from immunoSEQ multiplex PCR; TCRdb's copy has only in-frame clones and leaves some out. Of tens of thousands of clones listed, around nine tenths are singletons. The gene calls are TRBV6-1 and TRBJ2-7; 14 nucleotides match TRBD2. This clonotype was obtained from an adult with an advanced solid tumor such as melanoma, head and neck, liver or kidney cancer. The sample was CD4+ or CD8+ T cells sorted from blood, taken in a trial of the OX40 agonist ivuxolimab. The CDR3 DNA sequence: TGTGCCAGCAGCGCGGGGACTAGCGGGGGAAACGAGCAGTACTTC. Its protein is CASSAGTSGGNEQYF.